The clone carrying this TCR beta chain was recorded many times. Its cognate antigen is unknown. The V and J ends lost 0 bases and 6 bases respectively, with 8 bases between them. CDR1 is MNHEY and CDR2 is SVGAGI in the germline V gene. CDR3 length equals 13 residues. TCRdb independently ran MiXCR on the reads; one entry per CDR3 protein. The table includes around 900,000 distinct CDR3 sequences, approximately 31% detected once. This record belongs to a study of T cell repertoires in cytomegalovirus infection. This sample comprised cultured CD8+ T cells from PBMCs, obtained from culture after CMV antigen stimulation. The receptor comes from a human donor in good health (CMV status not recorded). Some clones in this sample may be carry-over from other donors' samples. The chain combines TRBV6-5 with TRBJ1-2; D is uncertain. The CDR3 reads CASSYSAGHGYTF. The DNA of the CDR3 is TGTGCCAGCAGTTACTCGGCAGGACATGGCTACACCTTC.